The TCR beta chain described here comes from a study of neurological immune-mediated disorders (dated by TCRdb to between 2018 and 2020). About the study as a whole: Using UMI-based sequencing, the study compared peripheral blood TCR-beta repertoires from patients with HTLV-I-associated myelopathy (HAM/TSP), patients with multiple sclerosis, and healthy controls. Longitudinal samples, technical triplicates and paired sorted CD4+ and CD8+ T-cell subsets, alongside PBMC samples, were included among the approximately 110 TCR-beta libraries. Each longitudinal HAM/TSP and healthy donor was sampled at 3 time-points spaced at roughly 3-40 month intervals. Of the approximately 68 subjects in the cohort, about 14 were HAM/TSP patients, approximately 35 were multiple sclerosis patients, and some 20 were healthy controls. Broader findings and caveats from the paper: No identical CDR3 amino acid sequences were shared among expanded clones across subjects, suggesting private TCR-beta repertoires in all groups. TCR clonal expansion was highest in HAM/TSP patients and lowest in MS patients, with MS patients falling below even healthy controls.

In the paper's terms, the time point label means: longitudinal time-point 1 (baseline). Blood bank volunteers in Maryland, USA served as the healthy controls. For unsorted PBMC libraries, 2 million PBMCs were used after storage in RNAlater at -80 degrees C until RNA extraction. Peripheral blood was subjected to Ficoll-Hypaque density gradient centrifugation to isolate PBMCs, which were then cryopreserved in liquid nitrogen. In its sample, this clonotype was seen many times. The target of this receptor is not known. No quality values exist for individual bases; no much larger clone is one base distant. Reading the germline V gene gives CDR1 SGHRS and CDR2 YFSETQ. For this chain, trimming is 2 bases at the V end and 3 bases at the J end, and the number of junction bases without a gene match is 1. The CDR3, cysteine through phenylalanine, is 13 amino acids long. The read is trimmed to its CDR3 DNA, 39 bases read in frame from base 1.

cDNA was synthesized by template-switch 5'RACE using a primer with a 10-nucleotide random unique molecular identifier that tagged each TCR transcript. Every sequencing run yielded over 180 million TCR-beta sequences covering 15-18 subjects. The RNeasy kit was used to extract total RNA. TCR-beta VDJ regions were amplified with primers for the TCR constant region and the 5'RACE anchor, using the KAPA Real-time Library Amplification kit. A first PCR added sample indexes and Illumina adaptors, and a second PCR then raised library yield. After purification with Ampure beads, the TCR product of roughly 650 bp was size-selected on a 2% E-gel SizeSelection system. Library quality was checked on a Bioanalyzer, concentration was measured with Qubit, and libraries were quantified with the Kapa Library Quantification kit before pooling. Libraries were sequenced paired-end 2 x 150 bp on an Illumina HiSeq 2500. To increase sequence diversity, about 25-30% phiX was spiked into each library pool. Per the source publication's procedure: Quality-filtered reads were processed with the UMI-based MiGEC pipeline, and over 75% of raw TCR sequences were removed by the MiGEC pipeline during error correction. VDJ genes were aligned to IMGT germline references, and each clonotype was defined by a unique CDR3 amino acid sequence together with V-J genes. Clonal expansion, Shannon diversity and CDR3 relatedness were evaluated with VDJtools (CalcPairwiseDistances, ClusterSamples), while phylogenetic trees were built in CLCbio workbench. Clones with at least 8 unique UMIs were defined as expanded, with this threshold being based on coefficient-of-variation modelling across technical triplicates. The raw public data were reprocessed by TCRdb itself: fastp quality trimming at Q25, MiXCR clonotype calling, in-frame beta chains only. Rows with a matching CDR3 protein are joined into one entry that keeps the most common DNA and genes. TCRdb's processing, not the study's, gives the V and J calls here. The sample includes around 49,000 distinct CDR3 sequences, with about 9.1% observed a single time. The ten largest clones capture less than 2% of the sample.

This TCR derives from a woman aged 35 to 49 in good health. Here the chain combines TRBV5-1 and TRBJ1-1, and 7 junction bases match TRBD1. The sequenced material came from PBMCs. The bases are TGCGCCAGCAGCTTAGGACAGGACACTGAAGCTTTCTTT. Translated, this gives CASSLGQDTEAFF.